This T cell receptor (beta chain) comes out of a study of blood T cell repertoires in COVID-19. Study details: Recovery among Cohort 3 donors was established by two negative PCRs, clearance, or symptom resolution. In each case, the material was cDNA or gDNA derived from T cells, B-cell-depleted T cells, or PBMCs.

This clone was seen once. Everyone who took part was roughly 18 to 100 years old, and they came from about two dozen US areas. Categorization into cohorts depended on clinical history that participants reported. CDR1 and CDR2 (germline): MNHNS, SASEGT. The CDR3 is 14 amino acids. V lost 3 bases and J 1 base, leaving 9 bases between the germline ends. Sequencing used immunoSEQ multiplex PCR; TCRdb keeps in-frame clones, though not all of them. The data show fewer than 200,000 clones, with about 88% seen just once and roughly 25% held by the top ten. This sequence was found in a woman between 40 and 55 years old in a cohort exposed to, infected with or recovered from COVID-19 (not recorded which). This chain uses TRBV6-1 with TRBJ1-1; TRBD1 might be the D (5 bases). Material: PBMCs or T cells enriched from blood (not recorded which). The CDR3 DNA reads TGTGCCAGCAGTGATAGACAGACGAACACTGAAGCTTTCTTT. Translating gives CASSDRQTNTEAFF.